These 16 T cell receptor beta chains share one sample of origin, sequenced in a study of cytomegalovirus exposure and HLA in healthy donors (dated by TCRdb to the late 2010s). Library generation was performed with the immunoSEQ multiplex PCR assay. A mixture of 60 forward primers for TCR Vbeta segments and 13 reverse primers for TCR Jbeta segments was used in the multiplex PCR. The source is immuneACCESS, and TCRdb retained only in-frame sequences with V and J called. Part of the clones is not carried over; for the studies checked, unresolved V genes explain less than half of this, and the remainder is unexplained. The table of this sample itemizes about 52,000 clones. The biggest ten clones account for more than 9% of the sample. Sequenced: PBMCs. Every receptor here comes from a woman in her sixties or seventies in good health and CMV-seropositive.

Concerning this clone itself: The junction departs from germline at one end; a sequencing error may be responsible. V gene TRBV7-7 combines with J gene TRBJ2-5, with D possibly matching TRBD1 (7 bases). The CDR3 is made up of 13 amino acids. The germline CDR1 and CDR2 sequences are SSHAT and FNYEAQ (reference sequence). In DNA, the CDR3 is TGTGCTAGCAGCTTCAGGGGGGAGGAGACCCAGTACTTC. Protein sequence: CASSFRGEETQYF.

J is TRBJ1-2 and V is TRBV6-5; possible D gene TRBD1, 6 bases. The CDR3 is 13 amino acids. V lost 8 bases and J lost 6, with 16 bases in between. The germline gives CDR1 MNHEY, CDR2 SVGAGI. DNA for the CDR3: TGTGCCAGCTTCAGGGGAGGACTAGATGGCTACACCTTC. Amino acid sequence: CASFRGGLDGYTF.

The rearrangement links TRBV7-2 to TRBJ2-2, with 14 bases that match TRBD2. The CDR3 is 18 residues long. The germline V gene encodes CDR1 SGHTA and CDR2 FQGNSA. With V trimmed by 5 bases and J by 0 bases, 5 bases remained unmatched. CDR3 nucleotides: TGTGCCAGCAGCCGAAGACTAGCGGGGGGGTCGAACACCGGGGAGCTGTTTTTT. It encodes CASSRRLAGGSNTGELFF.

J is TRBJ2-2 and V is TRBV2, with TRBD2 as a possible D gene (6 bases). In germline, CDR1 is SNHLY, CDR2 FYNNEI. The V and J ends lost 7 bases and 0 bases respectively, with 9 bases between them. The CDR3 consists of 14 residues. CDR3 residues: CASISSANTGELFF. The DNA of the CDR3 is TGTGCCAGCATCTCTAGCGCGAACACCGGGGAGCTGTTTTTT. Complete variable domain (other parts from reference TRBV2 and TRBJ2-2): EPEVTQTPSHQVTQMGQEVILRCVPISNHLYFYWYRQILGQKVEFLVSFYNNEISEKSEIFDDQFSVERPDGSNFTLKIRSTKLEDSAMYFCASISSANTGELFFGEGSRLTVL.

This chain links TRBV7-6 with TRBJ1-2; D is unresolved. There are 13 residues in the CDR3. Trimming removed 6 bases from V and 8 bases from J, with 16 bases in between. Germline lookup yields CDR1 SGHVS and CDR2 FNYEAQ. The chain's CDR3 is CASSQSNIRGYTF. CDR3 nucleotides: TGTGCCAGCAGTCAATCCAACATACGCGGCTACACCTTC. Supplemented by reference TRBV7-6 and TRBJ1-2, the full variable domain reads GAGVSQSPRYKVTKRGQDVALRCDPISGHVSLYWYRQALGQGPEFLTYFNYEAQQDKSGLPNDRFSAERPEGSISTLTIQRTEQRDSAMYRCASSQSNIRGYTFGSGTRLTVV.

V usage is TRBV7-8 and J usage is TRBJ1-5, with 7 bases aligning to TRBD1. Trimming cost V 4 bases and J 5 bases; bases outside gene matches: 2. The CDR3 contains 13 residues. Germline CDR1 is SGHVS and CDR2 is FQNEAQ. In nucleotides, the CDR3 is TGTGCCAGCAGCTCAACAGGGGATCAGCCCCAGCATTTT. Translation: CASSSTGDQPQHF.

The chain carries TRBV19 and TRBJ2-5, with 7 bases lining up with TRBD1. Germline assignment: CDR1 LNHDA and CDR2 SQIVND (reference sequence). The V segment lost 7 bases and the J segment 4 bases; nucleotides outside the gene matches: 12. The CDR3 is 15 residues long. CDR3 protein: CASTSNRGDLETQYF. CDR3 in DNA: TGTGCCAGTACCTCGAACAGGGGTGACTTAGAGACCCAGTACTTC.

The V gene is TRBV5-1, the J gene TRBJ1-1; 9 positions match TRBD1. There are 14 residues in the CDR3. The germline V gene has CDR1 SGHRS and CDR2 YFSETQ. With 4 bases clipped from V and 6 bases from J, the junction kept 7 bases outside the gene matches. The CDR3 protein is CASSPDRGVAEAFF. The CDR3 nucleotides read TGCGCCAGCAGCCCTGACAGGGGGGTTGCTGAAGCTTTCTTT. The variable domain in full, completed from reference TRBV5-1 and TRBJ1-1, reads KAGVTQTPRYLIKTRGQQVTLSCSPISGHRSVSWYQQTPGQGLQFLFEYFSETQRNKGNFPGRFSGRQFSNSRSEMNVSTLELGDSALYLCASSPDRGVAEAFFGQGTRLTVV.

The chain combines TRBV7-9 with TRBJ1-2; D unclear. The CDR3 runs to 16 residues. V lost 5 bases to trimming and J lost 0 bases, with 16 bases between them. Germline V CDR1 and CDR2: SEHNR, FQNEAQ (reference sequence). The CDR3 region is CASSLDTLQANYGYTF. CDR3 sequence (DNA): TGTGCCAGCAGCCTCGACACTCTCCAAGCTAACTATGGCTACACCTTC.

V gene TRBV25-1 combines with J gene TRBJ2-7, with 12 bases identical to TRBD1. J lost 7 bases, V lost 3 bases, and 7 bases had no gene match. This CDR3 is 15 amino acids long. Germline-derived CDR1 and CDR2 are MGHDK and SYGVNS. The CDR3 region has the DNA TGTGCCAGCAGTGAGGGGACAGGGGGCGTGAAAGAGCAGTACTTC. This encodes CASSEGTGGVKEQYF.

DNA for the CDR3: TGTGCCAGTAGTAATTCGGGGAACACTGAAGCTTTCTTT. Its translation: CASSNSGNTEAFF. V gene TRBV19 combines with J gene TRBJ1-1; unclear D gene. The CDR3 totals 13 residues. Germline lookup yields CDR1 LNHDA and CDR2 SQIVND (reference sequence). With 4 bases removed from V and 1 base from J, the gap between germline ends came to 7 bases.

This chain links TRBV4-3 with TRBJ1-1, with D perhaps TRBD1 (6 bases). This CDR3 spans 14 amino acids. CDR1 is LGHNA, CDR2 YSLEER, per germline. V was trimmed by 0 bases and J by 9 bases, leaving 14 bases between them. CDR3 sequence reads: CASSQEQGAIQAFF. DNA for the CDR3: TGCGCCAGCAGCCAAGAACAGGGAGCAATTCAAGCTTTCTTT.

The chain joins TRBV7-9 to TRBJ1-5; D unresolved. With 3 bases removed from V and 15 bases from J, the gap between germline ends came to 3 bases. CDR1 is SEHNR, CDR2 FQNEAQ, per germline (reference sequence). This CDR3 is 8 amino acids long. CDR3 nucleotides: TGTGCCAGCAGCTTCGGGCATTTT. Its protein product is CASSFGHF.

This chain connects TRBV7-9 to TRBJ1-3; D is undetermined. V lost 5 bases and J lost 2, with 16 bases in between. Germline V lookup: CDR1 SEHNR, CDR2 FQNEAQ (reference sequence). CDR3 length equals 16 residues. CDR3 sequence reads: CASSPSDRTAGNTIYF. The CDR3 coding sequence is TGTGCCAGCAGCCCCTCGGACCGGACTGCTGGAAACACCATATATTTT.

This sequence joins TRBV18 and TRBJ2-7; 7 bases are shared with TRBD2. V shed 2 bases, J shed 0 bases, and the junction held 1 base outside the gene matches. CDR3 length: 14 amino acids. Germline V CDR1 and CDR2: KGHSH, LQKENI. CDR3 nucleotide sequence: TGTGCCAGCTCACCAGGGGGGGTCTCCTACGAGCAGTACTTC. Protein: CASSPGGVSYEQYF.

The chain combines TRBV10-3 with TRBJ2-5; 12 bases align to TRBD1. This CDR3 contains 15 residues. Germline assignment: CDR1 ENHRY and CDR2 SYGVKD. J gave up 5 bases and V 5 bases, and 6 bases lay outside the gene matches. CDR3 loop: CAISPGTGGWETQYF. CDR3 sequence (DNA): TGTGCCATCAGTCCCGGGACAGGGGGCTGGGAGACCCAGTACTTC.